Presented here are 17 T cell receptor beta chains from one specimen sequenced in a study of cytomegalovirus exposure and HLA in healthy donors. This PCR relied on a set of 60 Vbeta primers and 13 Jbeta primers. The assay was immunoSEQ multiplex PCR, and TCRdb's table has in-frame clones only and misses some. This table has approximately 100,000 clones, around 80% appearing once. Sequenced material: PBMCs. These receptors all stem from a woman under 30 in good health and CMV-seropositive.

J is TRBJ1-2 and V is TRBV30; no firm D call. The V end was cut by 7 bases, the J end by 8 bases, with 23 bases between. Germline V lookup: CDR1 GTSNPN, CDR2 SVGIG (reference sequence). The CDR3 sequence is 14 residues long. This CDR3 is CALAAASGKIGYTF. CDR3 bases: TGTGCCTTGGCGGCGGCCTCGGGTAAAATAGGCTACACCTTC.

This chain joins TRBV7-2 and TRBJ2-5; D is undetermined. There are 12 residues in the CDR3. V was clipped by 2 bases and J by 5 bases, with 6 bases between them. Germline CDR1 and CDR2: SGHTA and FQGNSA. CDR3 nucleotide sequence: TGTGCCAGCAGCTTATTACGGGAGACCCAGTACTTC. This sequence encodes CASSLLRETQYF.

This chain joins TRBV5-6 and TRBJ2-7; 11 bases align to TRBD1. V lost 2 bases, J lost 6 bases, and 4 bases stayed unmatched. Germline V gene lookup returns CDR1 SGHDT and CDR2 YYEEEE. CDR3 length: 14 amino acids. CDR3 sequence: CASSFGQGAREQYF. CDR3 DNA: TGTGCCAGCAGCTTCGGACAGGGGGCGCGCGAGCAGTACTTC.

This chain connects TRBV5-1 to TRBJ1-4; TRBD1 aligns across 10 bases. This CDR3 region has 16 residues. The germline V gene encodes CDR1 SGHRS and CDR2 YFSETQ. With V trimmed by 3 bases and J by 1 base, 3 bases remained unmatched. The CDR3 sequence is CASSWGQGRTNEKLFF. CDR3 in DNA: TGCGCCAGCAGCTGGGGACAGGGGAGAACTAATGAAAAACTGTTTTTT. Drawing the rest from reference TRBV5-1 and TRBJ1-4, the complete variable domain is KAGVTQTPRYLIKTRGQQVTLSCSPISGHRSVSWYQQTPGQGLQFLFEYFSETQRNKGNFPGRFSGRQFSNSRSEMNVSTLELGDSALYLCASSWGQGRTNEKLFFGSGTQLSVL.

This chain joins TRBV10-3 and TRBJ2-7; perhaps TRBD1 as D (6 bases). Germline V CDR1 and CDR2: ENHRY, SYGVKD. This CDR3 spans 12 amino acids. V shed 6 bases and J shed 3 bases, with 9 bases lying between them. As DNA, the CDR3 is TGTGCCATCAGCCCACAGGGCTACGAGCAGTACTTC. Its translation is CAISPQGYEQYF.

CDR3 in amino acids: CASSYVAGAGNEQFF. Written as DNA, the CDR3 is TGTGCCAGCAGTTACGTAGCGGGAGCAGGAAATGAGCAGTTCTTC. The chain recombines TRBV6-6 with TRBJ2-1; 9 bases map to TRBD2. The germline V gene has CDR1 MNHNY and CDR2 SVGAGI (reference sequence). The CDR3 contains 15 residues. Trimming at V came to 2 bases and at J to 7 bases, leaving 6 bases not matched to a gene.

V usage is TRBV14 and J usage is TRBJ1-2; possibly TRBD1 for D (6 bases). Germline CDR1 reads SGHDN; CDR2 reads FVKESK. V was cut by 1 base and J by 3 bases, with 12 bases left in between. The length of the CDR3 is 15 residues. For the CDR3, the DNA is TGTGCCAGCAGCCAAGTGGGGACACATCACTATGGCTACACCTTC. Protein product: CASSQVGTHHYGYTF.

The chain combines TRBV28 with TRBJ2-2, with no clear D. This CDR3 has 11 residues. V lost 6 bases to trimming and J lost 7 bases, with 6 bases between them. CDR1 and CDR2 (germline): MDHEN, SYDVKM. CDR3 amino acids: CASRTYGELFF. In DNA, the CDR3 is TGTGCCAGCAGGACATACGGGGAGCTGTTTTTT.

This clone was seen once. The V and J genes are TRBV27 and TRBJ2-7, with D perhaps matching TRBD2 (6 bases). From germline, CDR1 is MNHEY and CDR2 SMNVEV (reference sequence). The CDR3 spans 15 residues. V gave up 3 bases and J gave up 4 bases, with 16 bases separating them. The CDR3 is CASSLEGLGRYEQYF. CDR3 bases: TGTGCCAGCAGTTTGGAGGGGCTGGGTAGGTACGAGCAGTACTTC.

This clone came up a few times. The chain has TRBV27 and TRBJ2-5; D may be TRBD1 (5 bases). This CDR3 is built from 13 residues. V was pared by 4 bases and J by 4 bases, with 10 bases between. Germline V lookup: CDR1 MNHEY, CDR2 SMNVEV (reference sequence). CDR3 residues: CASSWAGSETQYF. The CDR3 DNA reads TGTGCCAGCAGTTGGGCAGGGTCAGAGACCCAGTACTTC.

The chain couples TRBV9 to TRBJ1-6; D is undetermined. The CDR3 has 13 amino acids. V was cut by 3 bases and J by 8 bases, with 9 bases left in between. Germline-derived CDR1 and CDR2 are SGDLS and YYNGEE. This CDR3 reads CASSAPGDSPLHF. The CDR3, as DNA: TGTGCCAGCAGCGCACCCGGAGATTCACCCCTCCACTTT.

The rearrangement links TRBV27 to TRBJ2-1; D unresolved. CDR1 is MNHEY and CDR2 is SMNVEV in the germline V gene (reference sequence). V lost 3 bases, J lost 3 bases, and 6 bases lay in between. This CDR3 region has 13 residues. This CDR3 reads CASSFRLYNEQFF. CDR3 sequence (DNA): TGTGCCAGCAGTTTTCGTCTCTACAATGAGCAGTTCTTC.

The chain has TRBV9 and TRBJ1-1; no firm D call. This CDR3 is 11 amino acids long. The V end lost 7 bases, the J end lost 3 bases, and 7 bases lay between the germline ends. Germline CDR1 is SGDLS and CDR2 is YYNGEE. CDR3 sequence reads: CASGRDTEAFF. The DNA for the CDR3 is TGTGCCAGCGGGCGGGACACTGAAGCTTTCTTT.

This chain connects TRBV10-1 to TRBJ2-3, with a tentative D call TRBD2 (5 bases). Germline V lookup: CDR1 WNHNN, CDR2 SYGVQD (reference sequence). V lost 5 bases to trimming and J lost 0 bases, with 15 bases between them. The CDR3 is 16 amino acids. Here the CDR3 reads CASSPFRTGSTDTQYF. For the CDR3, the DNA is TGCGCCAGCAGTCCCTTTAGGACGGGAAGCACAGATACGCAGTATTTT.

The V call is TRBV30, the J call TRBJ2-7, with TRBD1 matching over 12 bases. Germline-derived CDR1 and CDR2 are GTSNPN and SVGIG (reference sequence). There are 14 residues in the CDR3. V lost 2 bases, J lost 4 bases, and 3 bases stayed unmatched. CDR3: CAWSRGQGAYEQYF. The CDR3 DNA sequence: TGTGCCTGGAGTAGGGGACAGGGGGCGTACGAGCAGTACTTC.

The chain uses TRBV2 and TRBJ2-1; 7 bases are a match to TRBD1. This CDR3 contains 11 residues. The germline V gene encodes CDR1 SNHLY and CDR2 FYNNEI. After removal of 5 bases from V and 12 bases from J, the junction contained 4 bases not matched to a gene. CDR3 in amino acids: CASSLQGRQFF. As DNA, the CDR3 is TGTGCCAGCAGTCTACAGGGGAGGCAGTTCTTC. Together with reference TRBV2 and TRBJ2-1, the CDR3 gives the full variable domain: EPEVTQTPSHQVTQMGQEVILRCVPISNHLYFYWYRQILGQKVEFLVSFYNNEISEKSEIFDDQFSVERPDGSNFTLKIRSTKLEDSAMYFCASSLQGRQFFGPGTRLTVL.

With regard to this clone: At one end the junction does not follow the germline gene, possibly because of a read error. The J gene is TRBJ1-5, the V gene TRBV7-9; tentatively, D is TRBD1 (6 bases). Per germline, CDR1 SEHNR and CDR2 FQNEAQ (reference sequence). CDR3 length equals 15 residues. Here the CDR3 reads CSSSLATGYNQPQHF. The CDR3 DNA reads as TGTTCCAGCAGCTTAGCAACAGGGTACAATCAGCCCCAGCATTTT.